These T cell receptor beta chains were read from a single sample in a study of beta chain features in type 1 diabetes. The data were produced by immunoSEQ multiplex PCR, yet TCRdb's version contains in-frame clones alone and is incomplete. Of more than 550,000 clones detected, around an eighth appear once; the ten largest clones hold 0.035% to 0.045%. What was sequenced was naive CD4+ T cells from blood. Source of these receptors: a man between 18 and 35 years old with type 1 diabetes. The CDR3 runs from the conserved cysteine through the conserved F or W. A D gene is named only where the DNA matches it firmly. Clone size is stated in some rows and not others, as once, few, many or a class when expanded.

>TRBJ2-7|TRBV4-1|TRBD1|-
TGCGCCAGCAGCCACTCTAGGGACAGTCAGGCCTACGAGCAGTACTTC
CASSHSRDSQAYEQYF
>TRBJ2-5|TRBV6-1|-|few
TGTGCCAGCAGTGAAAAATCAGGGGTGCGGTACTTC
CASSEKSGVRYF
>TRBJ2-1|TRBV5-1|-|-
TGCGCCAGCAGCTTTCGGAGTGAGCAGTTCTTC
CASSFRSEQFF
>TRBJ2-6|TRBV18|-|-
TGTGCCAGCTCACCATCCGGAACCTCTGGGGCCAACGTCCTGACTTTC
CASSPSGTSGANVLTF
>TRBJ2-7|TRBV28|-|-
TGTGCCAGCAGTGCCCCGGCGGGGAACCTCTACGAGCAGTACTTC
CASSAPAGNLYEQYF
>TRBJ1-1|TRBV4-1|TRBD1|-
TGCGCCAGCAGCCGATACAGGGGAGTGAACACTGAAGCTTTCTTT
CASSRYRGVNTEAFF
>TRBJ1-3|TRBV30|-|few
TGTGCCTGGAGTGTACAGGGATTCTCTGGAAACACCATATATTTT
CAWSVQGFSGNTIYF
>TRBJ2-7|TRBV4-3|-|-
TGCGCCAGCAGCCAAGATCCCCGACAGCCCTACGAGCAGTACTTC
CASSQDPRQPYEQYF
>TRBJ2-2|TRBV28|-|-
TGTGCCAGCAGTTCGCCTATGACCGGGGAGCTGTTTTTT
CASSSPMTGELFF
>TRBJ2-5|TRBV4-1|-|few
TGCGCCAGCAGCCAAGACCCGCAAGAGACCCAGTACTTC
CASSQDPQETQYF
>TRBJ2-7|TRBV6-5|-|-
TGTGCCAGCGGACTAGGGGGGGGCTACGAGCAGTACTTC
CASGLGGGYEQYF
>TRBJ2-1|TRBV14|-|few
TGTGCCAGCAGCCGGGTAAGCTCCTACAATGAGCAGTTCTTC
CASSRVSSYNEQFF
>TRBJ2-7|TRBV7-2|TRBD2|few
TGTGCCAGCAGCCTGACAGGACTAGCGGGAGGCCTTACCTACGAGCAGTACTTC
CASSLTGLAGGLTYEQYF
>TRBJ2-5|TRBV6-1|-|few
TGTGCCAGCAGTACACAGGGTCTAGAGACCCAGTACTTC
CASSTQGLETQYF
>TRBJ1-4|TRBV5-1|TRBD1|-
TGCGCCAGCAGCTTGAGACAGGGCGTTAGCGGTGAAAAACTGTTTTTT
CASSLRQGVSGEKLFF
>TRBJ2-5|TRBV7-6|TRBD1|few
TGTGCCAGCAGCTCCCCCGGGACAGGGCTGGAGACCCAGTACTTC
CASSSPGTGLETQYF
>TRBJ2-4|TRBV7-2|-|few
TGTGCCAGCAGCTTAGGCCTAGAGAGACCCCTAGCCAAAAACATTCAGTACTTC
CASSLGLERPLAKNIQYF
>TRBJ2-5|TRBV29-1|TRBD2|-
TGCAGCGTTGAGCGGGAGGTTCAAGAGACCCAGTACTTC
CSVEREVQETQYF
>TRBJ2-4|TRBV30|-|few
TGTGCCTGGAGTGTAACTAGCTTGGGGTACATTCAGTACTTC
CAWSVTSLGYIQYF
>TRBJ1-5|TRBV30|-|few
TGTGCCTGGAGTGTAGTTCTGGGAAATCAGCCCCAGCATTTT
CAWSVVLGNQPQHF
>TRBJ1-6|TRBV30|-|-
TGTGCCTGGAGTGCTTTTAATTCACCCCTCCACTTT
CAWSAFNSPLHF
>TRBJ1-1|TRBV9|-|few
TGTGCCAGCAGCGTAGTGGGCCAGAACACTGAAGCTTTCTTT
CASSVVGQNTEAFF
>TRBJ2-7|TRBV30|-|few
TGTGCCTGGAGTGTATCCCTTAGTTCAGATCAGTACTTC
CAWSVSLSSDQYF
>TRBJ2-2|TRBV13|-|few
TGTGCCAGCAGCCTGAACACCGGGGAGCTGTTTTTT
CASSLNTGELFF
>TRBJ1-5|TRBV15|-|few
TGTGCCACCAGCAGAGGATGGGGTACAGGGCGTACTCAGCCCCAGCATTTT
CATSRGWGTGRTQPQHF
>TRBJ2-1|TRBV5-4|-|few
TGTGCCAGCAGGGGGGGACCCCTGAATGAGCAGTTCTTC
CASRGGPLNEQFF
>TRBJ2-2|TRBV9|-|few
TGTGCCAGCAGCGTAGATAGGGGAAGGAGCGGGGAGCTGTTTTTT
CASSVDRGRSGELFF
>TRBJ2-2|TRBV5-4|TRBD1|few
TGTGCCAGCAGCACGGGACAGCTAAACACCGGGGAGCTGTTTTTT
CASSTGQLNTGELFF
>TRBJ2-7|TRBV21-1|-|-
TGTGCCAGCAGCAAAGAGTTGGAGCTGAGCTCCTACGAGCAGTACTTC
CASSKELELSSYEQYF
>TRBJ1-5|TRBV7-9|-|-
TGTGCCAGCAGCGTACAGGCGGAAGCCCAGCATTTT
CASSVQAEAQHF
>TRBJ2-5|TRBV7-2|TRBD2|few
TGTGCCAGCATCCGACTAGCGGGGGTAGTAGAGACCCAGTACTTC
CASIRLAGVVETQYF
>TRBJ2-5|TRBV5-1|-|-
TGCGCCAGCAACCCGACAAGTTACCAAGAGACCCAGTACTTC
CASNPTSYQETQYF
>TRBJ2-7|TRBV28|-|few
TGTGCCAGCGTTATCTCCGGGGGTGGCTACGAGCAGTACTTC
CASVISGGGYEQYF
>TRBJ1-6|TRBV14|-|few
TGTGCCAGCAGCCGGCGACAGCACAATTCACCCCTCCACTTT
CASSRRQHNSPLHF
>TRBJ2-7|TRBV9|-|-
TGTGCCAGCAGCGTGGGGACGGCAGCTACCTACGAGCAGTACTTC
CASSVGTAATYEQYF
>TRBJ2-7|TRBV9|-|few
TGTGCCAGCAGCAGCGGACCCCCCCAGGCTGGCCCCGAGCAGTACTTC
CASSSGPPQAGPEQYF
>TRBJ1-2|TRBV30|-|-
TGTCCCTGGATACCGCAGGGCGGTAGCTATGGCTACACCTTC
CPWIPQGGSYGYTF
>TRBJ2-5|TRBV2|-|-
TGTGCCAGCAGTGAGCGAGAGACCCAGTACTTC
CASSERETQYF
>TRBJ2-7|TRBV30|-|-
TGTGCCTGTGGCTTGGGGGGTACGAGCCACGAGCAGTACTTC
CACGLGGTSHEQYF
>TRBJ1-3|TRBV30|-|-
TGTGCCTGGAGCTTAGACATCTCTGGAAACACCATATATTTT
CAWSLDISGNTIYF
>TRBJ2-7|TRBV11-2|-|few
TGTGCCAGCAGCTTATTGCGGACGGAGACCTACGAGCAGTACTTC
CASSLLRTETYEQYF
>TRBJ1-2|TRBV25-1|-|few
TGTGCCAGCAGGGACCGGTCCTCCTATGGCTACACCTTC
CASRDRSSYGYTF
>TRBJ2-2|TRBV25-1|TRBD2|few
TGTGCCAGCAGTGCCCTAGCGGGAGGGCCGGGAAGCACCGGGGAGCTGTTTTTT
CASSALAGGPGSTGELFF
>TRBJ2-7|TRBV15|-|-
TGTGCCACCAGCAGAGACCCGAGGGGAGCGCAAGCCTACGAGCAGTACTTC
CATSRDPRGAQAYEQYF